One and the same sample provided the 13 T cell receptor beta chains below, sequenced in a study of low-dose radiotherapy and immunotherapy resistance in tumors. Alpha- and beta-chain coverage of first-strand cDNA came from TRAV- and TRBV-specific primers. Over roughly 19 PCR cycles, TCRs were amplified from a constant-region primer and V-primer adapter. TCRdb independently ran MiXCR on the reads; one entry per CDR3 protein. The sample lists more than 85,000 distinct CDR3 sequences, under 10% occurring once. Time point defined: before trial treatment. The source material was PBMCs, sampled before treatment. All receptors derive from a male donor with prostate cancer.

This clonotype was observed at least ten times. The J gene is TRBJ2-3, the V gene TRBV24-1, with 12 bases fitting TRBD2. Trimming at V came to 4 bases and at J to 3 bases, leaving 4 bases not matched to a gene. Per the germline V gene, CDR1 is KGHDR and CDR2 is SFDVKD. CDR3 length: 16 residues. The CDR3 DNA reads TGTGCCACCAGTGAACCGACTAGCGGGAGTACAGATACGCAGTATTTT. It yields the protein CATSEPTSGSTDTQYF.

This clonotype was recorded at least ten times. The chain links TRBV18 to TRBJ1-4; D remains unclear. CDR3 length: 15 residues. Germline V gives CDR1 KGHSH, CDR2 LQKENI. V was shortened by 5 bases and J by 0 bases, with 10 bases between the two germline ends. CDR3: CASSIRSSTNEKLFF. The CDR3 DNA reads TGTGCCAGCTCAATACGGTCTTCAACTAATGAAAAACTGTTTTTT.

There are a few counts of this clonotype. The V gene is TRBV7-3, the J gene TRBJ2-3, with D perhaps TRBD2 (6 bases). Between the trimmed V and J ends, which lost 2 bases and 0 bases, there was a span of 9 bases. CDR3 length equals 15 residues. From germline, CDR1 is SGHTA and CDR2 FQGTGA. CDR3 DNA sequence: TGTGCCAGCAGCTTAGCCGGGACTAGCACAGATACGCAGTATTTT. Its translation is CASSLAGTSTDTQYF.

This clonotype showed up many times. The chain carries TRBV28 and TRBJ1-1, with TRBD1 as a possible D gene (6 bases). V was pared by 5 bases and J by 1 base, with 14 bases between. Germline V gene data show CDR1 as MDHEN and CDR2 as SYDVKM. CDR3 size: 15 residues. CDR3 DNA sequence: TGTGCCAGCAGTGATCAACAGGGCCGGAACACTGAAGCTTTCTTT. It codes for CASSDQQGRNTEAFF.

CDR3 in amino acids: CASSHGKAETQYF. The CDR3, as DNA: TGTGCCAGCAGTCATGGAAAGGCAGAGACCCAGTACTTC. This chain connects TRBV27 to TRBJ2-5; D call uncertain. The CDR3 consists of 13 residues. Per germline, CDR1 MNHEY and CDR2 SMNVEV (reference sequence). The V end was cut by 5 bases, the J end by 4 bases, with 11 bases between.

This clonotype was recorded many times. This rearrangement joins TRBV30 to TRBJ1-2, with a tentative D call TRBD1 (5 bases). The V gene lost 4 bases and the J gene lost 5 bases, with 14 bases spanning the gap. The CDR3 is 13 amino acids. Germline V gene sequence: CDR1 GTSNPN, CDR2 SVGIG (reference sequence). The CDR3 is CAWTDSLGYGYTF. The CDR3 DNA sequence: TGTGCCTGGACAGACAGCCTCGGATATGGCTACACCTTC.

This clonotype was seen at least ten times. CDR3 nucleotides: TGTGCCACCACGCCCATGGGCCCATCCTACGAGCAGTACTTC. This gives the protein CATTPMGPSYEQYF. This sequence joins TRBV6-2 or TRBV6-3 and TRBJ2-7; D call uncertain. The germline CDR1 and CDR2 sequences are MNHEY and SVGEGT. The CDR3 has 14 amino acids. V shed 10 bases and J shed 1 base, with 17 bases lying between them.

This clonotype was recorded many times. The chain combines TRBV4-1 with TRBJ2-3; 8 bases line up with TRBD2. The CDR3 covers 17 residues. V lost 3 bases to trimming and J lost 2 bases; unmatched junction nucleotides: 10. CDR1 is MGHRA, CDR2 YSYEKL, per germline. The DNA of the CDR3 is TGCGCCAGCAGCCAGTTTGGGACTAGAAGGGACACAGATACGCAGTATTTT. It translates to CASSQFGTRRDTDTQYF.

The V and J genes are TRBV2 and TRBJ1-6; D is perhaps TRBD1 (5 bases). The V end lost 10 bases, the J end lost 7 bases, and 17 bases lay between the germline ends. The CDR3 has 14 residues. The germline V gene encodes CDR1 SNHLY and CDR2 FYNNEI. The chain's CDR3 is CATQGIQINSPLHF. The DNA for the CDR3 is TGTGCCACCCAGGGAATCCAGATCAATTCACCCCTCCACTTT.

This clonotype was counted at least ten times. The CDR3 DNA reads TGTGCCAGCAGTGAAGCTTGGAGCGGGAGACTCAATGAGCAGTTCTTC. Protein: CASSEAWSGRLNEQFF. V gene TRBV6-1 combines with J gene TRBJ2-1, with 8 bases matching TRBD2. The CDR3 runs 16 residues. The trim removed 0 bases at V and 6 bases at J, leaving 7 bases unmatched. CDR1 and CDR2 (germline): MNHNS, SASEGT.

Ten or more counts support this clonotype. This chain links TRBV6-1 with TRBJ2-6, with 7 bases that match TRBD1. Germline CDR1 reads MNHNS; CDR2 reads SASEGT. The CDR3 has 13 amino acids. CDR3 DNA sequence: TGTGCTTACAGGGGCTCTGGGGCCAACGTCCTGACTTTC. Its protein product is CAYRGSGANVLTF.

This clonotype has a count of ten or more. The chain links TRBV29-1 to TRBJ2-5; D gene uncertain. CDR3 length equals 14 residues. Germline V gives CDR1 SQVTM, CDR2 ANQGSEA. V shed 0 bases and J shed 7 bases, with 15 bases lying between them. Here the CDR3 DNA reads TGCAGCGTTGAAGATGCAGAACACTCGGGGACCCAGTACTTC. Protein sequence: CSVEDAEHSGTQYF.

At least ten counts were recorded for this clonotype. V and J are TRBV5-1 and TRBJ1-5; D possibly corresponds to TRBD1 (5 bases). Trimming took off 1 base at V and 0 bases at J, with 8 bases between the two ends. In germline, CDR1 is SGHRS, CDR2 YFSETQ. CDR3 length: 15 residues. The CDR3 reads CASSLSGISNQPQHF. In nucleotides, the CDR3 is TGCGCCAGCAGCTTGTCAGGGATTAGCAATCAGCCCCAGCATTTT.